This TCR beta chain was identified in a study of tumor and adjacent non-tumor tissue in lung cancer. Study details: About 4.17 million productive TCRbeta reads were obtained per sample on average. The study, taken as a whole, reports: Normal lung showed higher cumulative top 100 clone frequency than tumor.

The germline V gene encodes CDR1 MDHEN and CDR2 SYDVKM. The CDR3 sequence is 15 residues long. Between the trimmed V and J ends, which lost 5 bases and 9 bases, there was a span of 22 bases. Concerning this clonotype itself: As yet, its antigen is unknown. A much larger clone differs by one base, so this may be a read error.

RNA was extracted from bulk tissue without any cell sorting. This non-tumor lung sample came from over 3 cm beyond the tumor edge. Three rounds of nested PCR, following a modified ARM-PCR protocol, produced the TCRbeta library. Via MiXCR, TCRdb re-called the multiplex PCR reads, giving one row per CDR3 protein. The data contain under 45,000 distinct CDR3 sequences, roughly 60% of them singletons. The sequencing input was distant non-tumor lung tissue. The genes are TRBV28 and TRBJ1-2, with TRBD1 as a possible D gene (6 bases). The clonotype was recovered from a man aged 50 to 60 with non-small cell lung cancer. For the CDR3, the DNA is TGTGCCAGCAGTAAACCCCCGACAGGAAATATGTGCTACACCTTC. Protein product: CASSKPPTGNMCYTF.